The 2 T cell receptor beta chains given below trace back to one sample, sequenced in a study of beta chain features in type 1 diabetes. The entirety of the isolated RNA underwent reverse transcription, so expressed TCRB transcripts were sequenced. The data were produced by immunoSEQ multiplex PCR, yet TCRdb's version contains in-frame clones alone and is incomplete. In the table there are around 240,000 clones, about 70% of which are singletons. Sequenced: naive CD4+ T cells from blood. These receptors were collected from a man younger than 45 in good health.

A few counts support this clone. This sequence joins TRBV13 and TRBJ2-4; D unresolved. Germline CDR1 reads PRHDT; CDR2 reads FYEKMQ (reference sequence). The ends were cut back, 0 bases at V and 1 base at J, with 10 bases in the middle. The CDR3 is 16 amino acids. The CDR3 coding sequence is TGTGCCAGCAGCTTAGGACTCGTCCTTGCCAAAAACATTCAGTACTTC. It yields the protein CASSLGLVLAKNIQYF.

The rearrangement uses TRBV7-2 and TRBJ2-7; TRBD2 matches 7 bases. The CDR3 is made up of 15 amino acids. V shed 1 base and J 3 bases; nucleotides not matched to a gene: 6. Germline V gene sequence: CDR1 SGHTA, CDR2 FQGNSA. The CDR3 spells CASSLDRTRSYEQYF. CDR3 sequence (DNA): TGTGCCAGCAGCTTAGACCGGACTAGAAGCTACGAGCAGTACTTC.